Each of the 7 T cell receptor beta chains below was sequenced from the same sample in a study of T cells in Graves' hyperthyroidism and ophthalmopathy. Amplification targeted TCR beta CDR3 regions from RNA transcripts. The HTBI primer set was used in a first-round RT-PCR of the TCR CDR3. TCRdb ran MiXCR on the multiplex PCR reads and lists one entry per CDR3 protein. The table lists hundreds of thousands of distinct CDR3 sequences, approximately 25% of them singletons. The sequencing sample was made of blood. The receptors come from a woman in her thirties with Graves' ophthalmopathy.

The V and J genes are TRBV28 and TRBJ2-5, with D perhaps given as TRBD1 or TRBD2 (6 bases each). Looked up from germline, CDR1 is MDHEN and CDR2 is SYDVKM. V lost 2 bases, J lost 5 bases, and 12 bases lay in between. The CDR3 covers 14 residues. CDR3 nucleotide sequence: TGTGCCAGCAGTTTAACGGGGGCGCAGGAGACCCAGTACTTC. Its protein is CASSLTGAQETQYF.

A note on this clonotype: A much bigger clone sits one base away, suggesting this may be a read error. The chain has TRBV2 and TRBJ1-1; 11 bases are shared with TRBD1. CDR1 is SNHLY and CDR2 is FYNNEI in the germline V gene. The CDR3 totals 14 residues. CDR3 loop: CASSTGQGASEACF. CDR3 in DNA: TGTGCCAGCAGTACCGGACAGGGGGCCTCTGAAGCTTGCTTT.

This clonotype was counted many times. The J gene is TRBJ2-5, the V gene TRBV12-3 or TRBV12-4; 8 bases match TRBD1. The CDR3 has 14 amino acids. V shed 7 bases, J shed 5 bases, and the junction held 9 bases outside the gene matches. CDR3 DNA: TGTGCCAGCACCCCGACAGGGGTGGGCGAGACCCAGTACTTC. As protein: CASTPTGVGETQYF.

This clonotype has more than one count but fewer than ten. The gene calls are TRBV6-5 and TRBJ2-7; tentative D call: TRBD1 (6 bases). The CDR3 sequence is 17 residues long. CDR1 MNHEY and CDR2 SVGAGI come from the germline V gene. V was clipped by 2 bases and J by 0 bases, with 17 bases between them. The CDR3: CASSYRFQGTPSYEQYF. CDR3 nucleotide sequence: TGTGCCAGCAGTTACCGGTTCCAAGGGACACCCTCCTACGAGCAGTACTTC.

There are many counts of this clonotype. Since a much larger clone is just one base distant, this may be a read error. The genes are TRBV12-3 or TRBV12-4 and TRBJ1-2; D unresolved. This CDR3 contains 12 residues. CDR3: CASSLSNCGYTF. The CDR3 DNA reads as TGTGCCAGCAGTTTATCCAACTGTGGCTACACCTTC.

This clonotype was found once. The rearrangement uses TRBV28 and TRBJ2-7; 7 bases are a match to TRBD1. V dropped 6 bases and J dropped 8; count of bases not matched to a gene: 13. The CDR3 is 14 residues long. CDR1 and CDR2 (germline): MDHEN, SYDVKM. CDR3 sequence reads: CASSSGTGDGKQYF. CDR3 nucleotide sequence: TGTGCCAGCAGCTCGGGTACAGGGGATGGAAAGCAGTACTTC.

This clonotype was picked up many times. V and J are TRBV10-3 and TRBJ2-3, with D tentatively TRBD1 (5 bases). V was shortened by 3 bases and J by 1 base, with 11 bases between the two germline ends. The germline CDR1 and CDR2 sequences are ENHRY and SYGVKD. The CDR3 contains 15 residues. The CDR3 protein is CAISDRANRTDTQYF. CDR3 coding DNA: TGTGCCATCAGTGACAGGGCTAATCGCACAGATACGCAGTATTTT.